The sample holds one count of the clone carrying this T cell receptor beta chain. Antigen: not known. This sample is part of a study of OX40 agonist ivuxolimab in advanced cancers. Study results and caveats: Researchers report that CD8+ T cells had, on average, more expanded clones than CD4+. At 0.1-3.0 mg/kg, partial responders had clonal expansion among the lowest observed. The specificity for antigen of the expanded peripheral T cells was not determined.

The table came from immunoSEQ multiplex PCR; TCRdb's copy has only in-frame clones and leaves some out. The sample comprises tens of thousands of clones, roughly 89% of which are singletons, and about 2.7% rests with the top ten. This CDR3 has 12 amino acids. Germline V gene data show CDR1 as MNHEY and CDR2 as SVGAGI. V was cut by 8 bases and J by 1 base, with 6 bases left in between. This TCR was sampled from an adult with an advanced solid tumor such as melanoma, head and neck, liver or kidney cancer. The sequencing here drew on CD4+ or CD8+ T cells sorted from blood, taken in a trial of the OX40 agonist ivuxolimab. The chain links TRBV6-5 to TRBJ2-1; D is unresolved. This chain's CDR3 is CASESSYNEQFF. CDR3 coding DNA: TGTGCCAGCGAGTCTTCCTACAATGAGCAGTTCTTC.